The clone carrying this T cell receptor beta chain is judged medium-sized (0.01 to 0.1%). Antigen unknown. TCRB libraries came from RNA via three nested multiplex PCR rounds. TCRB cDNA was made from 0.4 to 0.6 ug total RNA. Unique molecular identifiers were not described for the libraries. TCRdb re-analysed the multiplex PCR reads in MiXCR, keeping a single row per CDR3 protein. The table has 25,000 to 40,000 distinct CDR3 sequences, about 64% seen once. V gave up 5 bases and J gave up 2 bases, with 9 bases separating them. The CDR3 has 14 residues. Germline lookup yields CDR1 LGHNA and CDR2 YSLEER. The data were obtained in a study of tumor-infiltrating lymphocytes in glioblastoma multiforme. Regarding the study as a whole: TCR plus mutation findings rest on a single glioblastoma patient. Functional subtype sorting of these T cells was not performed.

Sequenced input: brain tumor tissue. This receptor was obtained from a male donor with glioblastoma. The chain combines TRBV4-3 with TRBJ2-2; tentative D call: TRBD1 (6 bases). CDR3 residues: CASSEDSNTGELFF. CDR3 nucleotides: TGCGCCAGCAGCGAGGACAGTAACACCGGGGAGCTGTTTTTT.